Below, 9 T cell receptor beta chains from the same sample are listed, as sequenced in a study of cytomegalovirus exposure and HLA in healthy donors. Primers included in the PCR were 60 Vbeta and 13 Jbeta primers. Sequenced by immunoSEQ multiplex PCR; TCRdb stores in-frame clones only, minus some. The table shows about 160,000 clones, with 75% occurring only once. The source material was PBMCs. The receptors shown here come from a female donor in good health and CMV-seronegative.

V is TRBV30 and J is TRBJ1-6, with TRBD1 identical over 7 bases. The CDR3 totals 15 residues. The ends lost 1 base at V and 5 bases at J; junction bases unmatched: 5. The V gene's germline CDR1 is GTSNPN and CDR2 SVGIG (reference sequence). In DNA, the CDR3 is TGTGCCTGGAGTGGAAGGGGGCTAGATAATTCACCCCTCCACTTT. Protein: CAWSGRGLDNSPLHF.

Note on this clone: The CDR3 ends on some other residue instead of the conserved phenylalanine or tryptophan, so this is likely a read error. Because the CDR3's place on the DNA is in doubt, the DNA is left out and the CDR3 is given as listed by TCRdb. The rearrangement joins TRBV27 to TRBJ1-5. From its first to its last residue, the CDR3 has 9 amino acids. CDR1 is MNHEY and CDR2 is SMNVEV in the germline V gene (reference sequence). CDR3 region: CARGGGAKR.

This clone has just a few counts. This chain uses TRBV7-9 with TRBJ1-4; the D is unclear. V lost 5 bases, J lost 5 bases, and 18 bases lay in between. Germline CDR1 is SEHNR and CDR2 is FQNEAQ (reference sequence). There are 16 residues in the CDR3. The DNA for the CDR3 is TGTGCCAGCAGCGAGGTGGCGTCCCTGCGAAATGAAAAACTGTTTTTT. It is translated as CASSEVASLRNEKLFF.

The V call is TRBV28, the J call TRBJ1-2, with D unclear. Germline V gene data show CDR1 as MDHEN and CDR2 as SYDVKM. The ends were cut back, 8 bases at V and 0 bases at J, with 7 bases in the middle. The CDR3 runs to 12 residues. CDR3 DNA: TGTGCCAGCGAAACAGCTAACTATGGCTACACCTTC. Translating it yields CASETANYGYTF.

The sample holds a few counts of this clone. This sequence joins TRBV28 and TRBJ2-5; D possibly corresponds to TRBD2 (6 bases). The DNA end favors TRBJ2-7, so the J call may be wrong. The germline V gene encodes CDR1 MDHEN and CDR2 SYDVKM. The CDR3 length is 15 residues. CDR3 coding DNA: TGTGCCAGCAGGGACGTAGCGGCTCCCCCCTACGAGCAGTACTTC. Its protein product is CASRDVAAPPYEQYF.

The V call is TRBV30, the J call TRBJ2-2; 8 nucleotides align to TRBD1. The CDR3 length is 14 residues. CDR1 GTSNPN and CDR2 SVGIG come from the germline V gene (reference sequence). The ends lost 0 bases at V and 8 bases at J; junction bases unmatched: 5. This CDR3 reads CAWSVYRGVGELFF. The CDR3 region has the DNA TGTGCCTGGAGTGTCTACAGGGGGGTGGGGGAGCTGTTTTTT. The full variable domain, completed using reference TRBV30 and TRBJ2-2, is SQTIHQWPATLVQPVGSPLSLECTVEGTSNPNLYWYRQAAGRGLQLLFYSVGIGQISSEVPQNLSASRPQDRQFILSSKKLLLSDSGFYLCAWSVYRGVGELFFGEGSRLTVL.

The chain carries TRBV4-1 and TRBJ2-7, with 12 bases aligning to TRBD2. V gave up 0 bases and J gave up 5 bases; unmatched junction bases: 5. The V gene's germline CDR1 is MGHRA and CDR2 YSYEKL. This CDR3 spans 16 amino acids. The CDR3 loop is CASSQDLAGGYNEQYF. The CDR3 region has the DNA TGCGCCAGCAGCCAAGACCTAGCGGGAGGGTATAACGAGCAGTACTTC.

The rearrangement uses TRBV7-2 and TRBJ1-1; a possible D gene is TRBD1 (5 bases). Germline V gives CDR1 SGHTA, CDR2 FQGNSA. V lost 3 bases, J lost 6 bases, and 14 bases lay in between. This CDR3 has 14 residues. CDR3 nucleotide sequence: TGTGCCAGCAGCTTCGGGGCCCGCGGGGCTGAAGCTTTCTTT. The encoded protein is CASSFGARGAEAFF.

The V and J genes are TRBV5-1 and TRBJ2-1; D is ambiguous. The V end lost 4 bases, the J end lost 6 bases, and 17 bases lay between the germline ends. Germline CDR1 SGHRS, CDR2 YFSETQ. The CDR3 has 15 amino acids. The CDR3 protein is CASSPARSPPNEQFF. The CDR3 DNA is TGCGCCAGCAGCCCAGCTAGATCCCCCCCCAATGAGCAGTTCTTC.